The 9 T cell receptor beta chains reported below all come from one sample, sequenced in a study of chemoradiotherapy in HPV16-positive cancers. TCRdb keeps only in-frame clones here, not all; method: immunoSEQ multiplex PCR. This table holds some 9,900 clones, about three quarters found once. The sample in question was tumor tissue, obtained from a patient who underwent chemoradiotherapy. The receptors shown here come from a human donor with HPV-associated anogenital cancer.

The genes are TRBV5-8 and TRBJ1-2; D call uncertain. The CDR3 runs 16 residues. In germline, CDR1 is SGHTS, CDR2 YDEGEE. Trimming removed 1 base at V and 2 bases at J, with 15 bases between. The CDR3 bases are TGTGCCAGCAGCTTGATCTTTTACGGAAACAACTATGGCTACACCTTC. As protein: CASSLIFYGNNYGYTF.

The rearrangement joins TRBV5-1 to TRBJ1-1, with no clear D. CDR3 length: 13 amino acids. The ends were cut back, 0 bases at V and 3 bases at J, with 6 bases in the middle. The germline V gene has CDR1 SGHRS and CDR2 YFSETQ. CDR3 loop: CASSLDGDTEAFF. CDR3 sequence (DNA): TGCGCCAGCAGCTTGGATGGGGACACTGAAGCTTTCTTT.

The chain combines TRBV10-1 with TRBJ2-3; D remains unclear. The CDR3 runs 14 residues. Germline values: CDR1 WNHNN, CDR2 SYGVQD (reference sequence). V lost 2 bases and J lost 0, with 6 bases in between. CDR3 coding DNA: TGCGCCAGCAGTGAGGGTCCTAGCACAGATACGCAGTATTTT. Translation: CASSEGPSTDTQYF.

The chain is built from TRBV18 and TRBJ1-5, with 7 bases fitting TRBD1. The CDR3 is 14 amino acids. Germline V lookup: CDR1 KGHSH, CDR2 LQKENI. V trimming: 3 bases; J trimming: 8 bases; junction bases outside the gene matches: 7. CDR3 amino acids: CASSPLGGAEPQHF. DNA of the CDR3: TGTGCCAGCTCACCGCTAGGGGGCGCGGAGCCCCAGCATTTT.

The V and J genes are TRBV6-1 and TRBJ2-7; the match to TRBD1 covers 10 bases. The CDR3 contains 15 residues. Per the germline V gene, CDR1 is MNHNS and CDR2 is SASEGT. V lost 5 bases, J lost 7 bases, and 11 bases stayed unmatched. This chain's CDR3 is CASSLSGQGQGEQYF. The DNA of the CDR3 is TGTGCCAGCAGTCTTTCCGGACAGGGACAGGGGGAGCAGTACTTC.

The chain joins TRBV6-1 to TRBJ2-3, with D tentatively TRBD1 or TRBD2 (5 bases each). The CDR3 runs to 12 residues. Germline CDR1 reads MNHNS; CDR2 reads SASEGT. V was pared by 1 base and J by 8 bases, with 7 bases between. CDR3 loop: CASSEVRGTQYF. CDR3 nucleotide sequence: TGTGCCAGCAGTGAAGTGAGGGGTACGCAGTATTTT.

This chain uses TRBV7-9 with TRBJ2-1, with TRBD1 identical over 9 bases. Germline assignment: CDR1 SEHNR and CDR2 FQNEAQ (reference sequence). Losses at the gene ends were 5 bases for V and 4 bases for J; bases not matched to a gene: 3. This CDR3 comprises 14 residues. The CDR3, as DNA: TGTGCCAGCAGCAACAGGGGGCAATACAATGAGCAGTTCTTC. It specifies CASSNRGQYNEQFF.

The chain couples TRBV4-1 to TRBJ1-1; no clear D. Germline CDR1 MGHRA, CDR2 YSYEKL. The CDR3 loop spans 15 amino acids. The ends were cut back, 0 bases at V and 1 base at J, with 9 bases in the middle. CDR3 DNA sequence: TGCGCCAGCAGCCAAGAGGTACAGAGGAACACTGAAGCTTTCTTT. It is translated as CASSQEVQRNTEAFF.

The CDR3 coding sequence is TGTGCCAGCTCACCACACGCAGGGGGATTCTTCGAGCAGTACTTC. It codes for CASSPHAGGFFEQYF. This chain joins TRBV18 and TRBJ2-7, with 7 positions matching TRBD1. CDR1 is KGHSH and CDR2 is LQKENI in the germline V gene. Trimming at V came to 1 base and at J to 6 bases, leaving 9 bases not matched to a gene. This CDR3 spans 15 amino acids.